Below, one TCR beta chain is given with its context. The entry originates in a study of control samples from healthy donors and cancer patients. Method: immunoSEQ multiplex PCR; TCRdb's copy keeps in-frame clones and lacks some. The repertoire holds roughly 150,000 clones, with about nine tenths as singletons. Germline CDR1 is SGHKS and CDR2 is YYEKEE (reference sequence). The CDR3 totals 13 residues. V was trimmed by 3 bases and J by 8 bases, leaving 9 bases between them. The origin of this receptor is a man aged 25-40 years in good health. Source material: blood. The chain joins TRBV5-5 to TRBJ1-6; D not resolved. As DNA, the CDR3 is TGTGCCAGCAGCTCCGGGCCCGATTCACCCCTCCACTTT. Protein product: CASSSGPDSPLHF. Complete variable domain (other parts from reference TRBV5-5 and TRBJ1-6): DAGVTQSPTHLIKTRGQQVTLRCSPISGHKSVSWYQQVLGQGPQFIFQYYEKEERGRGNFPDRFSARQFPNYSSELNVNALLLGDSALYLCASSSGPDSPLHFGNGTRLTVT.